The present T cell receptor (beta chain) was sequenced within a study of cytotoxic CD8 clonotypes in ibrutinib-treated CLL (dated by TCRdb to the early 2020s). As for the study more broadly: The cohort had 11 relapsed/refractory and approximately 14 treatment-naive patients; roughly 17 were IGHV unmutated. Partial responses were observed in some 24 patients and complete responses in 2; after a median follow-up of 68 months, remission was maintained in some 14 patients and progression was observed in some twelve. Response samples were obtained after a median of 12 months of treatment, with a range of about 6 to 36 months. An average of roughly 250,000 productive templates and about 100,000 productive rearrangements was obtained per sample. Longitudinal samples were available for about 30% of the 86 trial participants. Cryopreserved peripheral blood mononuclear cells were obtained before treatment, at response, and at either sustained remission or disease progression. Patients were still on ibrutinib when every remission and progressive disease sample was collected. General findings and caveats noted by the study authors: At ibrutinib response clonality went up, during sustained remission it held steady, and at progression it dropped back toward baseline. Public clonotypes were found to be uncommon and were observed to contract or remain stable during treatment; the increase in clonality was shown to reflect expansion of private clonotypes at ibrutinib response. Baseline clonality exceeded that of age-matched healthy donors and correlated strongly with circulating CD8+ T-cell counts. Sampling times were not matched between patients in sustained remission and patients whose disease was progressing, and lymph node repertoires were not examined.

Including the terminal cysteine and phenylalanine, the CDR3 comprises 16 residues. The kept DNA is CDR3 alone, 48 bases in frame from the first base. As encoded in the germline V gene, CDR1 is SGHRS while CDR2 is YFSETQ. Deletion took 0 bases off V and 2 bases off J, with a span of 14 bases between the germline ends. The goal of deep resolution MiSeq sequencing was a depth between 1 in 1 million and 1 in 200,000 T cells, and coverage averaged 10x per clonotype. The immunoSEQ hsTCRB Kit was used to generate the TCR beta libraries. The study's processing was this. The data were analyzed with ImmunoSEQ Analyzer and ImmunoSEQ Data Assistant, and V, D and J gene assignments followed IMGT definitions. Clonality, which ranges from 0 to 1, was calculated by subtracting the normalized Shannon entropy of productive rearrangement frequencies from one. Only overrepresented clonotypes making up at least 0.05% of each patient's repertoire were included in the public clonotype analysis. Some 13 repertoires from age-matched healthy donors, obtained from immuneACCESS, served as clonality controls. TCRdb took over this immuneACCESS table, retaining in-frame rearrangements with V and J assigned. Such tables are incomplete; in checked studies, under half of the missing clones stem from an unresolved V gene, and the remainder is unexplained. V, J and clone size are taken as reported in that table, and D and trimming were inferred from the DNA itself. The sample contains some 350,000 clones, 67% of them found a single time. The ten largest clones take up roughly 6% of the sample.

For TCR beta library preparation, approximately 2 micrograms of genomic DNA were extracted from the cryopreserved PBMCs. Longitudinal blood samples from CLL patients on ibrutinib monotherapy were analyzed using high-throughput TCR beta sequencing. The patients took part in an open-label, single-center phase 2 trial of ibrutinib monotherapy. Concerning this clone itself: No cognate antigen has been identified for it. Base qualities are not at hand, and no much larger clone is one base apart.

The sequence derives from a human donor with chronic lymphocytic leukemia. Recombination connected TRBV5-1 to TRBJ2-5, and possibly TRBD1, on 6 matching bases. The input for sequencing was PBMCs, taken after 36 months of ibrutinib treatment. The encoded CDR3 is CASSLVTGHRQETQYF. The sequenced DNA is TGCGCCAGCAGCTTGGTGACGGGACATAGACAAGAGACCCAGTACTTC. Outside the CDR3, residues come from the reference TRBV5-1 and TRBJ2-5 proteins, so the full variable domain is: KAGVTQTPRYLIKTRGQQVTLSCSPISGHRSVSWYQQTPGQGLQFLFEYFSETQRNKGNFPGRFSGRQFSNSRSEMNVSTLELGDSALYLCASSLVTGHRQETQYFGPGTRLLVL.